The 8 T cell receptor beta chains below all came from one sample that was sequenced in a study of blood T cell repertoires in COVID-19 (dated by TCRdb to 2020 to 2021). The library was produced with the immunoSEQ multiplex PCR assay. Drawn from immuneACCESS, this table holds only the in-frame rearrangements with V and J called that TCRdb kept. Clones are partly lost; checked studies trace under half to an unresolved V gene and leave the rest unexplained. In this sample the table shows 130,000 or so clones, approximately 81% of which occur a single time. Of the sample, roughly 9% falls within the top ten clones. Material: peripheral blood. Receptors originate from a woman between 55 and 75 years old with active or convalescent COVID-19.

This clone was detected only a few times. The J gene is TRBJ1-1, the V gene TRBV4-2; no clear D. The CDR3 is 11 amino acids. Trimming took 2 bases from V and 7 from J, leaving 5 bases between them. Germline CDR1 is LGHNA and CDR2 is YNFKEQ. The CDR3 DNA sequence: TGTGCCAGCAGCCAATTCGGTGAAGCTTTCTTT. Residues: CASSQFGEAFF.

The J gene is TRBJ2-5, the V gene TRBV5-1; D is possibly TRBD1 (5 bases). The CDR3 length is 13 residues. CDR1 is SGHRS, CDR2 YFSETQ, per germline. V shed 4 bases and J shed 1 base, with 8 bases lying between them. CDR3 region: CASSADTQETQYF. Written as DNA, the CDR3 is TGCGCCAGCAGCGCGGACACCCAAGAGACCCAGTACTTC.

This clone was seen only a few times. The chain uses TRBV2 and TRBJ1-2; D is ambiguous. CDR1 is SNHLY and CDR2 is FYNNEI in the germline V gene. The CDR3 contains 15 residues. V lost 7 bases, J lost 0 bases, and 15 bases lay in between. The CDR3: CASIVPKPANYGYTF. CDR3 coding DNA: TGTGCCAGCATCGTGCCCAAACCAGCTAACTATGGCTACACCTTC.

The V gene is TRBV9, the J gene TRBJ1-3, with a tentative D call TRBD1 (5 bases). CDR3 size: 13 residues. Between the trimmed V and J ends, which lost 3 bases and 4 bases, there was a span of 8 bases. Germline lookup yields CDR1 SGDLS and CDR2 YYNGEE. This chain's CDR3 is CASSASGGNTIYF. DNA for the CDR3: TGTGCCAGCAGCGCCTCAGGGGGAAACACCATATATTTT.

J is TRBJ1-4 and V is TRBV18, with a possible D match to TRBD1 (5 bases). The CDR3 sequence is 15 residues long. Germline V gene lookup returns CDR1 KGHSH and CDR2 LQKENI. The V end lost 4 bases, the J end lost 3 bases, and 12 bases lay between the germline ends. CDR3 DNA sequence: TGTGCCAGCTCACTGTCCGGGACTGCTAATGAAAAACTGTTTTTT. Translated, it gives CASSLSGTANEKLFF.

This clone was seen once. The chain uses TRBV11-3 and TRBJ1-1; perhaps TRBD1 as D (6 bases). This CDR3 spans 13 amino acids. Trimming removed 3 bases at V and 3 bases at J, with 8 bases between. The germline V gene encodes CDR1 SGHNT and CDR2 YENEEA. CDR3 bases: TGTGCCAGCAGCTTCGCAGGGGACACTGAAGCTTTCTTT. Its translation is CASSFAGDTEAFF.

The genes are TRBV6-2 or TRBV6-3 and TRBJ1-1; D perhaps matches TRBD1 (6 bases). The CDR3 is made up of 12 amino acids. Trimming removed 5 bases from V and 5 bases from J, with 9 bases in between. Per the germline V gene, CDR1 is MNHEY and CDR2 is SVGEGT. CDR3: CASSPQGTEAFF. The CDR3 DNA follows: TGTGCCAGCAGTCCACAGGGAACTGAAGCTTTCTTT.

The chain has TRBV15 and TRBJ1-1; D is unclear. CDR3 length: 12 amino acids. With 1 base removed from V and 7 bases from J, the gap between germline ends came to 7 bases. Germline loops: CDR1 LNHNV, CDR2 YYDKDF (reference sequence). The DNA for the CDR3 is TGTGCCACCAGCAGAGCAGGATATGAAGCTTTCTTT. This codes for CATSRAGYEAFF.